The sequence of this T cell receptor (beta chain) was determined in a study of memory CD4+ T cells and cytomegalovirus serostatus (dated by TCRdb to the late 2010s). In the study overall: The cohort included around 33 healthy adults from Belgium, of whom 9 were CMV seropositive and 24 were CMV seronegative. To replicate a published TCR-based CMV serostatus classifier, the study sequenced CD4+ memory TCRbeta repertoires from a Belgian cohort whose cytomegalovirus serostatus was known.

A FACSAria II was used to sort memory CD4+ T cells, defined as single viable CD3+CD4+CD8-CD45RO+ cells. To determine CMV serostatus, a Roche Elecsys assay was used that detects serum IgG against CMV pp150, pp28, p38 and p52. Following thawing, total CD4+ T cells were enriched through positive selection using CD4 magnetic microbeads. Samples originated from another study that specifically interrogated the CD4+ T cell memory repertoire. Peripheral blood mononuclear cells were isolated and cryopreserved following standard operating procedures; serum was stored at -80 °C. Staining used CD3-PerCP (BW264/56), CD4-APC (RPA-T4), CD45RO-PE (UCHT1) and CD8-Pacific Orange (3B5) antibodies, with Sytox blue excluding non-viable cells. The Quick-DNA Microprep Kit was used to extract genomic DNA from the sorted cells. TCRbeta DNA was amplified with the immunoSEQ hsTCRbeta kit following the manufacturer's protocol. An Illumina MiSeq instrument was used to sequence the TCRbeta libraries. In the source study's methods: Following removal of out-of-frame sequences, 2 million to 2.5 million distinct TCRbeta sequences were retained, with an average of around 70,000 per individual. Each individual was scored according to the count of approximately 170 previously reported CMV-associated TCRbeta sequences and the total productive distinct TCRbeta count. A beta-binomial model was reimplemented in Python, and random forests from scikit-learn, run with default parameters, were trained on data from the US cohort. Classifier performance on the Belgian cohort was summarized as median AUC with percentile confidence intervals calculated over 10,000 bootstrap iterations. This immuneACCESS table, as held by TCRdb, lists in-frame sequences with V and J called but not all clones. Of the missing ones, under half trace to an unresolved V gene in checked studies; the others have no known cause. V, J and clone size are those of that table, while D and trimming were read from the DNA. The sample profile shows 45,000 to 60,000 clones; around four fifths of them were found once. The ten biggest clones cover around 1.2% of the sample.

Trimming leaves V shorter by 5 bases and J shorter by 6 bases, with the junction holding 3 bases beyond the gene matches. Including the terminal cysteine and phenylalanine, the CDR3 comprises 15 residues. Here the CDR3 DNA is all that survives: 45 bases in frame from base 1. CDR1 is given as SGHTA and CDR2 as FQGNSA, both from the germline V gene. Comment on this clone: Its antigen is unknown. Base quality data are lacking; no much larger clone is found one base away.

What the authors observed across the whole study: Only CD4+CD45RO+ memory cells were sequenced, in contrast to the original study, which included naive and memory CD4+ and CD8+ populations. For CMV serostatus prediction, a median bootstrapped AUC of 0.95 was reached with the original framework, and a median bootstrapped AUC of roughly 0.89 was reached with a US-trained random forest. Of fewer than 200 previously reported CMV-associated TCRbeta sequences, approximately 70 appeared in the CD4+ memory repertoires, each in one to five individuals. On the Belgian cohort, the classifier built on the original framework reached a median bootstrapped AUC of about 0.96, with a 95% CI of 0.76-1.00. The results were read as suggesting that the CMV-associated TCR signature is, for the most part, present in the CD4+ memory repertoire.

The sequencing sample was made of memory CD4+ T cells from blood. The receptor was isolated from an adult in good health and CMV-seropositive. The chain joins TRBV7-2 to TRBJ2-2; 13 bases in the junction line up with TRBD2. The CDR3 loop reads CASSPGTSGAGELFF. The nucleotide sequence reads as follows: TGTGCCAGCAGCCCCGGGACTAGCGGGGCCGGGGAGCTGTTTTTT.